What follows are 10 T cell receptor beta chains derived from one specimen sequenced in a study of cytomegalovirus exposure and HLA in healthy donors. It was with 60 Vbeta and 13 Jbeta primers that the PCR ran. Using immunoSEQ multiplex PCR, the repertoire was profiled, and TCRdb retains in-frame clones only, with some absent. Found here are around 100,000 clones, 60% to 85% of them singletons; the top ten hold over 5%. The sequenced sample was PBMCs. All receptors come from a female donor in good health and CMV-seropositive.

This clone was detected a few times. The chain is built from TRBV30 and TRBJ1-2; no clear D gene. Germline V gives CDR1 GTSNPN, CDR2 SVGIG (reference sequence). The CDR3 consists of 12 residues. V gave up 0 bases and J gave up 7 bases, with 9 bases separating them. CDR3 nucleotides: TGTGCCTGGAGTGTACGCGCCGGTGGCTACACCTTC. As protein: CAWSVRAGGYTF.

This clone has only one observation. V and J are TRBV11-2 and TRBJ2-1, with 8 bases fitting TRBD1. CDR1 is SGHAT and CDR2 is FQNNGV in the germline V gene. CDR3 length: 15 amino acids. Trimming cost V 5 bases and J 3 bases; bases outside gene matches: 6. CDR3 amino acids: CASSPGQGSYNEQFF. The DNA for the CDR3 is TGTGCCAGCAGCCCCGGACAGGGTAGCTACAATGAGCAGTTCTTC.

In nucleotides, the CDR3 is TGCGCCAGCAGCCCCTCATCGACAGTCCACTCTGGAAACACCATATATTTT. It translates to CASSPSSTVHSGNTIYF. The chain is built from TRBV4-1 and TRBJ1-3, with a possible D match to TRBD1 (5 bases). This CDR3 has 17 residues. Trimming cost V 4 bases and J 0 bases, with 16 bases left between them. CDR1 and CDR2 from the germline V gene are MGHRA and YSYEKL.

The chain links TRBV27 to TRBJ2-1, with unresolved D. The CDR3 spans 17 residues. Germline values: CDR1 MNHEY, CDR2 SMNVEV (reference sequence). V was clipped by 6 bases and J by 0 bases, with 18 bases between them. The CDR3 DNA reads TGTGCCAGCAGATCTCTCGGCGGCGATGTCTCCTACAATGAGCAGTTCTTC. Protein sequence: CASRSLGGDVSYNEQFF.

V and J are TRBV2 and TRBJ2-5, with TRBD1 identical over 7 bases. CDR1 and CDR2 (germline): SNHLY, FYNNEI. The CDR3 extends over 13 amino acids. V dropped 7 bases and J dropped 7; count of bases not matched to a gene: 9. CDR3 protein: CASNAGQAGTQYF. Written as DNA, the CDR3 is TGTGCCAGCAATGCCGGACAGGCGGGGACCCAGTACTTC.

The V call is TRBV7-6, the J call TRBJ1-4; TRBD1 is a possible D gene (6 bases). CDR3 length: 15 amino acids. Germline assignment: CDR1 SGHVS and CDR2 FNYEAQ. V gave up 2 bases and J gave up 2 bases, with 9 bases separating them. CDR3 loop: CASSLSGGTNEKLFF. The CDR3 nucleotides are TGTGCCAGCAGCTTATCTGGGGGCACTAATGAAAAACTGTTTTTT.

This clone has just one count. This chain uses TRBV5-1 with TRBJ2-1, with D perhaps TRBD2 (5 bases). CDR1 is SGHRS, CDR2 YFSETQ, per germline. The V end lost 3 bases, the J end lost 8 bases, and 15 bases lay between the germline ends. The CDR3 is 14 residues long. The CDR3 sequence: CASSSDPQRDEQFF. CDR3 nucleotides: TGCGCCAGCAGCTCCGACCCCCAGAGGGATGAGCAGTTCTTC.

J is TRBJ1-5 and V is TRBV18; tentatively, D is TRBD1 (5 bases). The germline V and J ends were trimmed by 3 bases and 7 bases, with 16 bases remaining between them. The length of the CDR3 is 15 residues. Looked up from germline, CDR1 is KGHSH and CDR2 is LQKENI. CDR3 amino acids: CASSPGQGKEQPQHF. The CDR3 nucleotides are TGTGCCAGCTCACCGGGGCAGGGAAAAGAGCAGCCCCAGCATTTT.

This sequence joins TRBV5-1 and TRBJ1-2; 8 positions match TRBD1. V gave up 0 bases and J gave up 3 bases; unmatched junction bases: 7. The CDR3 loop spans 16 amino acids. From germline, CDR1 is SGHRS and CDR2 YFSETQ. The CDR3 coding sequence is TGCGCCAGCAGCTTGGTGCCAGGGGGCGACTACTATGGCTACACCTTC. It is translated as CASSLVPGGDYYGYTF.

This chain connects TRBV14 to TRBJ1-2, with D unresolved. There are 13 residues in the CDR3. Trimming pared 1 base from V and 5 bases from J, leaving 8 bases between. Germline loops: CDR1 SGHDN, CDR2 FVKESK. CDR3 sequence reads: CASSQVPRYGYTF. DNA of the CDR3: TGTGCCAGCAGCCAAGTACCCAGATATGGCTACACCTTC.